This T cell receptor (beta chain) is from a study of cytomegalovirus exposure and HLA in healthy donors. The study's findings and limits: Researchers catalogued 150 or so TCR beta chains as cytomegalovirus-associated.

Points on this clone: Its antigen is not identified.

Assay used: immunoSEQ multiplex PCR; TCRdb lists only in-frame clones, some missing. The sample holds some 88,000 clones, roughly 96% seen once. In germline, CDR1 is WSHSY, CDR2 SAAADI. J was trimmed by 1 base and V by 10 bases; bases with no gene match: 8. The CDR3 contains 15 residues. This clonotype was sampled from a man younger than 35 in good health and CMV-seronegative. The V gene is TRBV10-2, the J gene TRBJ2-3; the match to TRBD1 covers 10 bases. The sample comprised PBMCs. This CDR3 is CATLRGTGGTDTQYF. CDR3 coding DNA: TGCGCCACCTTACGGGGGACAGGGGGCACAGATACGCAGTATTTT.